Each of the 13 T cell receptor beta chains below was sequenced from the same sample in a study of cytomegalovirus exposure and HLA in healthy donors. PCR amplification relied on 60 Vbeta primers (plus 13 Jbeta primers). TCRdb's table, derived via immunoSEQ multiplex PCR, lists solely in-frame clones and lacks some. The data hold fewer than 150,000 clones, with 82% observed a single time. Sequencing was carried out using PBMCs. The receptors originated from a male donor in good health and CMV-seronegative.

The chain couples TRBV9 to TRBJ2-7, with a weak D call TRBD2 (5 bases). Germline V CDR1 and CDR2: SGDLS, YYNGEE. The CDR3 extends over 12 amino acids. V was cut by 10 bases and J by 2 bases, with 13 bases left in between. The CDR3 protein is CALSGTPYEQYF. The CDR3 nucleotides read TGTGCCCTATCGGGAACCCCCTACGAGCAGTACTTC.

This clone was found a few times. V gene TRBV10-1 combines with J gene TRBJ1-6; 7 nucleotides match TRBD1. The CDR3 consists of 14 residues. CDR1 and CDR2 (germline): WNHNN, SYGVQD (reference sequence). V lost 6 bases and J lost 6; bases outside the gene matches: 5. This CDR3 is CASSTGTVNSPLHF. The CDR3 DNA is TGCGCCAGCAGCACGGGGACAGTTAATTCACCCCTCCACTTT.

This clone was seen a few times. The chain recombines TRBV13 with TRBJ2-1; 10 nucleotides line up with TRBD2. Germline V gives CDR1 PRHDT, CDR2 FYEKMQ (reference sequence). J lost 5 bases, V lost 1 base, and 8 bases had no gene match. The CDR3 consists of 17 residues. CDR3 region: CASSLVTGTSVNNEQFF. The CDR3 DNA sequence: TGTGCCAGCAGCTTAGTAACCGGGACTAGCGTAAACAATGAGCAGTTCTTC. The full variable domain, completed using reference TRBV13 and TRBJ2-1, is AAGVIQSPRHLIKEKRETATLKCYPIPRHDTVYWYQQGPGQDPQFLISFYEKMQSDKGSIPDRFSAQQFSDYHSELNMSSLELGDSALYFCASSLVTGTSVNNEQFFGPGTRLTVL.

The chain links TRBV5-8 to TRBJ2-7; possible D gene TRBD2, 6 bases. This CDR3 is 17 amino acids long. The V gene's germline CDR1 is SGHTS and CDR2 YDEGEE. V was clipped by 0 bases and J by 2 bases, with 18 bases between them. The CDR3 DNA reads TGTGCCAGCAGCTTGGCCCTTGGCGGGACGGCGACCTACGAGCAGTACTTC. It encodes CASSLALGGTATYEQYF.

The sample holds one count of this clone. The V and J genes are TRBV29-1 and TRBJ1-2, with a tentative D call TRBD1 (6 bases). This CDR3 contains 11 residues. From germline, CDR1 is SQVTM and CDR2 ANQGSEA. V was shortened by 7 bases and J by 7 bases, with 13 bases between the two germline ends. Here the CDR3 reads CSGRGSGGYTF. The CDR3 nucleotides are TGCAGCGGCAGGGGTTCAGGTGGCTACACCTTC.

The gene calls are TRBV27 and TRBJ2-1, with D possibly being TRBD2 (5 bases). Trimming stripped 6 bases from V and 9 bases from J, with 12 bases between. Per germline, CDR1 MNHEY and CDR2 SMNVEV (reference sequence). This CDR3 has 12 amino acids. The chain's CDR3 is CASRSLRGEQFF. The CDR3 DNA is TGTGCCAGCAGATCACTACGGGGTGAGCAGTTCTTC.

The chain is built from TRBV28 and TRBJ2-7; 9 nucleotides match TRBD1. V was clipped by 6 bases and J by 5 bases; unmatched bases: 8. The CDR3 contains 14 residues. CDR1 is MDHEN and CDR2 is SYDVKM in the germline V gene. CDR3 loop: CASRSGQGTDEQYF. In DNA, the CDR3 is TGTGCCAGCAGATCGGGACAGGGCACAGACGAGCAGTACTTC.

In this sample, this clone turned up once. The J gene is TRBJ2-7, the V gene TRBV7-6; possibly TRBD2 for D (5 bases). The germline V gene has CDR1 SGHVS and CDR2 FNYEAQ. Trimming removed 5 bases from V and 3 bases from J, with 14 bases in between. This CDR3 comprises 14 residues. In DNA form, the CDR3 reads TGTGCCAGCAGCCCAACTAGACTCCACTACGAGCAGTACTTC. It codes for CASSPTRLHYEQYF. The whole variable domain, filled in from reference TRBV7-6 and TRBJ2-7, reads GAGVSQSPRYKVTKRGQDVALRCDPISGHVSLYWYRQALGQGPEFLTYFNYEAQQDKSGLPNDRFSAERPEGSISTLTIQRTEQRDSAMYRCASSPTRLHYEQYFGPGTRLTVT.

This chain joins TRBV5-4 and TRBJ2-7, with 7 bases that match TRBD2. V shed 4 bases, J shed 0 bases, and the junction held 7 bases outside the gene matches. The CDR3 sequence is 15 residues long. CDR1 is SGHNT and CDR2 is YYREEE in the germline V gene (reference sequence). In DNA, the CDR3 is TGTGCCAGCAGCGCCCTAGCGGCCACCTCCTACGAGCAGTACTTC. Amino acid sequence: CASSALAATSYEQYF.

This sequence joins TRBV4-3 and TRBJ2-1, with 13 bases matching TRBD2. The CDR3 is 16 residues long. After removal of 7 bases from V and 9 bases from J, the junction contained 12 bases not matched to a gene. The V gene's germline CDR1 is LGHNA and CDR2 YSLEER. CDR3 region: CASTASRTSGSSEQFF. CDR3 bases: TGCGCCAGCACCGCTTCCCGGACTAGCGGGAGCAGTGAGCAGTTCTTC.

The chain combines TRBV4-1 with TRBJ1-1; no clear D gene. V gave up 1 base and J gave up 0 bases, with 6 bases separating them. The CDR3 extends over 14 amino acids. CDR1 MGHRA and CDR2 YSYEKL come from the germline V gene. The CDR3 sequence: CASSQGALNTEAFF. CDR3 DNA: TGCGCCAGCAGCCAAGGGGCGTTGAACACTGAAGCTTTCTTT.

The V gene is TRBV30, the J gene TRBJ2-7; 10 nucleotides align to TRBD2. The CDR3 runs 19 residues. CDR1 and CDR2 (germline): GTSNPN, SVGIG (reference sequence). V shed 3 bases and J 3 bases; nucleotides not matched to a gene: 20. The CDR3 DNA reads as TGTGCCTGGAGCGGCCCCCCTAGCGGGAGATGGCGTAAGATCTACGAGCAGTACTTC. Protein product: CAWSGPPSGRWRKIYEQYF.

This clone has just a few counts. The V and J genes are TRBV2 and TRBJ2-7, with 9 bases matching TRBD2. Germline CDR1 SNHLY, CDR2 FYNNEI. The CDR3 spans 15 residues. V trimming: 4 bases; J trimming: 7 bases; junction bases outside the gene matches: 11. The CDR3 reads CASSVGASGTTEQYF. In nucleotides, the CDR3 is TGTGCCAGCAGTGTGGGGGCTAGCGGGACGACTGAGCAGTACTTC. The whole variable domain, filled in from reference TRBV2 and TRBJ2-7, reads EPEVTQTPSHQVTQMGQEVILRCVPISNHLYFYWYRQILGQKVEFLVSFYNNEISEKSEIFDDQFSVERPDGSNFTLKIRSTKLEDSAMYFCASSVGASGTTEQYFGPGTRLTVT.